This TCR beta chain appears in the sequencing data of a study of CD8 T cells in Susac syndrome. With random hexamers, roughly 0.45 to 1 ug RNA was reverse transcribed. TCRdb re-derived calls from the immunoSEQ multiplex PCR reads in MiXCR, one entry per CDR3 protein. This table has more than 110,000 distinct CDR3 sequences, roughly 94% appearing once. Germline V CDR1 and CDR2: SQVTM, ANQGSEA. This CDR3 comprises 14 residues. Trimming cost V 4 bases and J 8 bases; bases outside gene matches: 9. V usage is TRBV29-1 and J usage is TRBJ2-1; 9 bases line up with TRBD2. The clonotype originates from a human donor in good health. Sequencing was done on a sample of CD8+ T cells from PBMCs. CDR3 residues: CSVAGLASWDEQFF. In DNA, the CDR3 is TGCAGCGTTGCGGGACTAGCATCTTGGGATGAGCAGTTCTTC.